This entry describes one TCR beta chain. Clones were sequenced by immunoSEQ multiplex PCR, and TCRdb holds only the in-frame ones, with some missing. The table includes about 150,000 clones, over 90% detected once. The data stem from a study of blood T cell repertoires in COVID-19. This TCR derives from a man in his fifties with acute or convalescent COVID-19. Input material: peripheral blood.

CDR3 coding DNA: TGTGCCAGCAGTATGACCGGGACTAGGAGCTACAATGAGCAGTTCTTC. Its protein is CASSMTGTRSYNEQFF. The rearrangement joins TRBV28 to TRBJ2-1, with 8 bases matching TRBD2. Germline V gene lookup returns CDR1 MDHEN and CDR2 SYDVKM. V shed 5 bases, J shed 3 bases, and the junction held 9 bases outside the gene matches. The CDR3 contains 16 residues.